Sequencing of this TCR beta chain was carried out in a study of blood T cell repertoires in COVID-19. Overall study: From the United States, Italy and Spain came samples of acute and convalescent COVID-19.

Clones were sequenced by immunoSEQ multiplex PCR, and TCRdb holds only the in-frame ones, with some missing. The sample has under 350,000 clones; 65% to 90% are singletons. Donors were grouped by their self-reported clinical history. Germline CDR1 SGHTA, CDR2 FQGNSA. V lost 0 bases and J lost 0, with 8 bases in between. This CDR3 has 15 residues. This receptor was identified in a woman aged 40 to 49 with acute COVID-19. The V call is TRBV7-2, the J call TRBJ1-1; no firm D call. The sequencing input was PBMCs or T cells enriched from blood (not recorded which). The CDR3 region has the DNA TGTGCCAGCAGCTTAGCGCACAGTTTGAACACTGAAGCTTTCTTT. Its protein is CASSLAHSLNTEAFF.